These 30 T cell receptor beta chains were all obtained from the same sample, sequenced in a study of blood T cell repertoires in COVID-19. Profiled with immunoSEQ multiplex PCR; TCRdb holds only in-frame clones, not every one. The table has 60,000 or so clones, around 89% seen once. The specimen sequenced was peripheral blood. These receptors were collected from a human donor with active COVID-19. The donor label of this sample is uncertain.

The chain employs TRBV30 and TRBJ2-3, with a possible D match to TRBD2 (6 bases). The CDR3 has 12 residues. The V end lost 7 bases, the J end lost 2 bases, and 10 bases lay between the germline ends. CDR1 and CDR2 (germline): GTSNPN, SVGIG (reference sequence). CDR3 region: CASRDFTDTQYF. CDR3 coding DNA: TGTGCCTCCCGGGACTTCACAGATACGCAGTATTTT.

The chain couples TRBV27 to TRBJ2-1; tentative D call: TRBD2 (5 bases). Germline V gene data show CDR1 as MNHEY and CDR2 as SMNVEV (reference sequence). This CDR3 contains 17 residues. Trimming left V 2 bases short and J 6 bases short, with 20 bases between. The CDR3 region has the DNA TGTGCCAGCAGTTTAAAGTTGGGCGGGCGGCTAAGCAATGAGCAGTTCTTC. Translation: CASSLKLGGRLSNEQFF.

The chain links TRBV20-1 to TRBJ2-2; D is unresolved. CDR3 length: 15 amino acids. Germline assignment: CDR1 DFQATT and CDR2 SNEGSKA (reference sequence). V lost 3 bases to trimming and J lost 0 bases, with 11 bases between them. The CDR3 reads CSASFRVTNTGELFF. CDR3 DNA sequence: TGCAGTGCTAGTTTCCGGGTGACGAACACCGGGGAGCTGTTTTTT.

This clone was detected only a few times. The chain uses TRBV2 and TRBJ2-2, with 9 bases matching TRBD1. Germline V gene sequence: CDR1 SNHLY, CDR2 FYNNEI. J gave up 8 bases and V 6 bases, and 7 bases lay outside the gene matches. The length of the CDR3 is 14 residues. This CDR3 reads CASSRTQGAGELFF. The CDR3 nucleotides read TGTGCCAGCAGCCGCACACAGGGGGCGGGGGAGCTGTTTTTT.

V and J are TRBV12-5 and TRBJ2-1; D is perhaps TRBD2 (6 bases). This CDR3 has 13 amino acids. Germline CDR1 is LGHNT and CDR2 is FRNRAP. V lost 3 bases to trimming and J lost 8 bases, with 11 bases between them. In nucleotides, the CDR3 is TGTGCTAGTGGTTTATACGGGAGCGATGAGCAGTTCTTC. Translating it yields CASGLYGSDEQFF.

V is TRBV7-2 and J is TRBJ2-2; TRBD1 matches at 8 bases. J was trimmed by 6 bases and V by 3 bases; bases with no gene match: 6. The CDR3 totals 15 residues. Germline CDR1 reads SGHTA; CDR2 reads FQGNSA. CDR3 nucleotide sequence: TGTGCCAGCAGCTTTTCTCAGGGGGCGTCCGGGGAGCTGTTTTTT. Its protein is CASSFSQGASGELFF. The full variable domain, with the rest looked up from reference TRBV7-2 and TRBJ2-2, is GAGVSQSPSNKVTEKGKDVELRCDPISGHTALYWYRQSLGQGLEFLIYFQGNSAPDKSGLPSDRFSAERTGGSVSTLTIQRTQQEDSAVYLCASSFSQGASGELFFGEGSRLTVL.

This chain joins TRBV5-6 and TRBJ1-5; D gene uncertain. From germline, CDR1 is SGHDT and CDR2 YYEEEE. The CDR3 consists of 15 residues. Trimming took off 3 bases at V and 3 bases at J, with 13 bases between the two ends. The CDR3 loop is CASSSLTRNNQPQHF. CDR3 bases: TGTGCCAGCAGCTCCTTGACTCGGAACAATCAGCCCCAGCATTTT.

The chain has TRBV5-4 and TRBJ2-3; maybe TRBD1 (6 bases). Germline V gene data show CDR1 as SGHNT and CDR2 as YYREEE (reference sequence). Trimming pared 4 bases from V and 0 bases from J, leaving 15 bases between. The CDR3 extends over 16 amino acids. The CDR3 nucleotides read TGTGCCAGCAGCCGGTCAGGGGCCCGGAGCACAGATACGCAGTATTTT. Amino acid sequence: CASSRSGARSTDTQYF.

The rearrangement joins TRBV6-5 to TRBJ1-1; D is possibly TRBD1 (6 bases). Per the germline V gene, CDR1 is MNHEY and CDR2 is SVGAGI. V was trimmed by 2 bases and J by 6 bases, leaving 16 bases between them. The CDR3 spans 15 residues. The CDR3, as DNA: TGTGCCAGCAGTTACCCCCCGGGCAGGGGAGCTGAAGCTTTCTTT. Its protein product is CASSYPPGRGAEAFF.

J is TRBJ2-3 and V is TRBV7-3; 7 bases are shared with TRBD2. With V trimmed by 2 bases and J by 0 bases, 5 bases remained unmatched. Germline lookup yields CDR1 SGHTA and CDR2 FQGTGA. CDR3 length: 16 residues. Here the CDR3 DNA reads TGTGCCAGCAGCTTAGGGGGGGTAGTCAGCACAGATACGCAGTATTTT. Translated: CASSLGGVVSTDTQYF.

This clone was seen a few times. In DNA form, the CDR3 reads TGTGCCAGCAGCGCCGGACAGGCTAGAGGTCAGCCCCAGCATTTT. Protein: CASSAGQARGQPQHF. The rearrangement links TRBV7-6 to TRBJ1-5; 7 nucleotides agree with TRBD1. V lost 5 bases to trimming and J lost 6 bases; unmatched junction nucleotides: 10. Germline V gene lookup returns CDR1 SGHVS and CDR2 FNYEAQ. CDR3 length equals 15 residues.

This clone qualifies as medium-sized. The chain is built from TRBV29-1 and TRBJ2-7, with 7 positions matching TRBD2. The germline gives CDR1 SQVTM, CDR2 ANQGSEA. CDR3 size: 19 residues. The V and J ends lost 2 bases and 0 bases, in that order; junction bases with no gene match: 19. CDR3 protein: CSVESIGSERDAHSYEQYF. Written as DNA, the CDR3 is TGCAGCGTTGAATCAATCGGTTCAGAGCGGGACGCACACTCCTACGAGCAGTACTTC.

This rearrangement joins TRBV2 to TRBJ2-1; 10 bases align to TRBD2. Germline V gives CDR1 SNHLY, CDR2 FYNNEI. V shed 5 bases and J 8 bases; nucleotides not matched to a gene: 9. This CDR3 has 15 amino acids. The chain's CDR3 is CASSPLAGVIDEQFF. The DNA of the CDR3 is TGTGCCAGCAGTCCCCTAGCGGGAGTTATCGATGAGCAGTTCTTC. The entire variable domain, with the rest obtained from reference TRBV2 and TRBJ2-1, is as follows: EPEVTQTPSHQVTQMGQEVILRCVPISNHLYFYWYRQILGQKVEFLVSFYNNEISEKSEIFDDQFSVERPDGSNFTLKIRSTKLEDSAMYFCASSPLAGVIDEQFFGPGTRLTVL.

This chain connects TRBV7-9 to TRBJ2-2; 9 bases match TRBD2. The CDR3 runs to 14 residues. The germline CDR1 and CDR2 sequences are SEHNR and FQNEAQ (reference sequence). Trimming cost V 7 bases and J 6 bases; bases outside gene matches: 6. CDR3 loop: CASNTGTSSGELFF. The CDR3 nucleotides read TGTGCCAGCAATACCGGGACTAGCTCCGGGGAGCTGTTTTTT.

CDR3 sequence reads: CASSKTGEAYNEQFF. The CDR3 region has the DNA TGCGCCAGCAGCAAGACAGGGGAGGCCTACAATGAGCAGTTCTTC. The chain combines TRBV5-1 with TRBJ2-1; 8 positions match TRBD1. Germline CDR1 and CDR2: SGHRS and YFSETQ. J was trimmed by 2 bases and V by 4 bases; bases with no gene match: 5. The CDR3 has 15 amino acids.

The chain uses TRBV5-1 and TRBJ2-1; 11 nucleotides line up with TRBD1. Trimming at V came to 4 bases and at J to 7 bases, leaving 7 bases not matched to a gene. The V gene's germline CDR1 is SGHRS and CDR2 YFSETQ. CDR3 length: 15 amino acids. CDR3 sequence: CASSPGTGGGNEQFF. The DNA for the CDR3 is TGCGCCAGCAGCCCCGGGACAGGGGGAGGGAATGAGCAGTTCTTC.

The chain couples TRBV19 to TRBJ1-1; no clear D. Germline loops: CDR1 LNHDA, CDR2 SQIVND (reference sequence). The germline V and J ends were trimmed by 2 bases and 3 bases, with 10 bases remaining between them. The CDR3 sequence is 14 residues long. The CDR3 protein is CASSIPGWDTEAFF. The CDR3 DNA is TGTGCCAGTAGTATACCGGGGTGGGACACTGAAGCTTTCTTT.

In nucleotides, the CDR3 is TGTGCCAGCAGCCCGCCGGGACAGTACAATGAGCAGTTCTTC. It encodes CASSPPGQYNEQFF. This chain uses TRBV11-2 with TRBJ2-1, with 7 bases identical to TRBD1. Germline values: CDR1 SGHAT, CDR2 FQNNGV. This CDR3 is built from 14 residues. The V and J ends lost 5 bases and 4 bases, in that order; junction bases with no gene match: 5.

The J gene is TRBJ2-2, the V gene TRBV6-5; D remains ambiguous. Trimming stripped 0 bases from V and 3 bases from J, with 11 bases between. In germline, CDR1 is MNHEY, CDR2 SVGAGI. The CDR3 sequence is 16 residues long. CDR3 in amino acids: CASSYSTPAYTGELFF. Written as DNA, the CDR3 is TGTGCCAGCAGTTACTCGACACCAGCTTACACCGGGGAGCTGTTTTTT.

V usage is TRBV6-1 and J usage is TRBJ1-5, with unresolved D. Deletions cut 0 bases from V and 0 bases from J, with 9 bases between. The CDR3 totals 16 residues. From germline, CDR1 is MNHNS and CDR2 SASEGT. The CDR3 protein is CASSEAFGDSNQPQHF. CDR3 bases: TGTGCCAGCAGTGAAGCATTCGGGGATAGCAATCAGCCCCAGCATTTT.

The chain has TRBV24-1 and TRBJ2-1; maybe TRBD1 (5 bases). The CDR3 is 15 amino acids. Trimming shortened V by 4 bases and J by 4 bases, and 13 bases separated the two germline ends. Germline V CDR1 and CDR2: KGHDR, SFDVKD. The CDR3 nucleotides are TGTGCCACCAGTGAAAGTACAGGAGTTTACAATGAGCAGTTCTTC. This encodes CATSESTGVYNEQFF.

The chain recombines TRBV4-2 with TRBJ2-1, with TRBD2 matching 7 bases. The CDR3 has 16 amino acids. Germline CDR1 and CDR2: LGHNA and YNFKEQ. V was clipped by 1 base and J by 2 bases; unmatched bases: 5. The DNA for the CDR3 is TGTGCCAGCAGCCAAGTTGGGGGGGGACCCTACAATGAGCAGTTCTTC. Its translation is CASSQVGGGPYNEQFF.

This chain uses TRBV19 with TRBJ2-7, with TRBD1 matching over 7 bases. The CDR3 loop spans 14 amino acids. Germline CDR1 is LNHDA and CDR2 is SQIVND (reference sequence). The junction had 12 bases not matched to a gene; V was cut back by 9 bases and J by 4 bases. In nucleotides, the CDR3 is TGTGCCAGCAGGGTGACAGGGAAGGCTTACGAGCAGTACTTC. This gives the protein CASRVTGKAYEQYF. Full variable domain (missing parts from reference TRBV19 and TRBJ2-7): DGGITQSPKYLFRKEGQNVTLSCEQNLNHDAMYWYRQDPGQGLRLIYYSQIVNDFQKGDIAEGYSVSREKKESFPLTVTSAQKNPTAFYLCASRVTGKAYEQYFGPGTRLTVT.

The gene calls are TRBV2 and TRBJ2-7; tentatively, D is TRBD2 (6 bases). Trimming took 7 bases from V and 4 from J, leaving 11 bases between them. CDR3 size: 12 residues. The V gene's germline CDR1 is SNHLY and CDR2 FYNNEI. Here the CDR3 reads CASKTRMYEQYF. Here the CDR3 DNA reads TGTGCCAGCAAGACTAGGATGTACGAGCAGTACTTC.

The genes are TRBV14 and TRBJ2-2; D ambiguous. Germline values: CDR1 SGHDN, CDR2 FVKESK. The CDR3 runs to 17 residues. The ends were cut back, 4 bases at V and 1 base at J, with 16 bases in the middle. The CDR3 DNA reads as TGTGCCAGCAGCCGGGCCTCCCTCTTGGGGAACACCGGGGAGCTGTTTTTT. Protein sequence: CASSRASLLGNTGELFF.

This clone was seen once. This chain joins TRBV3-1 (or the pseudogene TRBV3-2) and TRBJ2-5; 15 positions agree with TRBD2. Germline V gives CDR1 LGHDT, CDR2 YNNKEL (reference sequence). CDR3 length equals 17 residues. Unmatched junction bases numbered 4, after V lost 1 base and J lost 4 bases. The CDR3 region is CASSQGGTSGGRETQYF. The CDR3 nucleotides read TGTGCCAGCAGCCAAGGCGGGACTAGCGGGGGGCGAGAGACCCAGTACTTC.

The rearrangement links TRBV6-5 to TRBJ2-7, with 7 nucleotides matching TRBD1. The CDR3 loop spans 15 amino acids. Per germline, CDR1 MNHEY and CDR2 SVGAGI. Losses at the gene ends were 1 base for V and 2 bases for J; bases not matched to a gene: 5. CDR3 nucleotides: TGTGCCAGCAGTTACTTCGGACAGGATCCCTACGAGCAGTACTTC. This translates into CASSYFGQDPYEQYF.

This clone was seen a few times. This CDR3 is CATSDPTGVPQHF. CDR3 sequence (DNA): TGTGCCACCAGTGACCCGACAGGGGTTCCCCAGCATTTT. The gene calls are TRBV24-1 and TRBJ1-5; 8 bases are shared with TRBD1. The CDR3 totals 13 residues. Germline CDR1 KGHDR, CDR2 SFDVKD. V was clipped by 4 bases and J by 10 bases; unmatched bases: 5.

The chain combines TRBV18 with TRBJ2-2, with D maybe TRBD2 (5 bases). There are 13 residues in the CDR3. The V gene lost 3 bases and the J gene lost 8 bases, with 10 bases spanning the gap. The germline V gene encodes CDR1 KGHSH and CDR2 LQKENI. CDR3 DNA: TGTGCCAGCTCACCTGCTGAGGGTGGGGAGCTGTTTTTT. Translation gives CASSPAEGGELFF.

The rearrangement uses TRBV4-1 and TRBJ2-7; 9 positions match TRBD1. The germline gives CDR1 MGHRA, CDR2 YSYEKL. The CDR3 extends over 15 amino acids. The J segment lost 2 bases and the V segment lost 4 bases, leaving 6 bases of the junction unmatched. CDR3 DNA: TGCGCCAGCAGCCCCACCCGACAGGGGGCCTACGAGCAGTACTTC. Its translation: CASSPTRQGAYEQYF.